The clone carrying this T cell receptor beta chain has at least ten counts. Antigen: not known. V was pared by 4 bases and J by 4 bases, with 7 bases between. The CDR3 sequence is 13 residues long. Germline assignment: CDR1 MNHEY and CDR2 SVGAGI. The entry originates in a study of T cells in Graves' hyperthyroidism and ophthalmopathy. TCR beta CDR3 sequences were amplified from RNA transcripts. The TCR CDR3 first-round RT-PCR relied on the HTBI primer set. TCRdb independently ran MiXCR on the multiplex PCR reads; one entry per CDR3 protein. Seen here are some 500,000 distinct CDR3 sequences, around 22% observed once, and the top ten hold approximately 11%. Overall study findings and caveats: Median prediction lead before ophthalmopathy onset was roughly 6 months with the model.

Sequenced material: blood. The chain has TRBV6-5 and TRBJ2-2; D remains ambiguous. The clonotype was recovered from a woman in her 30s with Graves' ophthalmopathy. The DNA for the CDR3 is TGTGCCAGCAGTTCTCTGGCCACCGGGGAGCTGTTTTTT. The encoded protein is CASSSLATGELFF.